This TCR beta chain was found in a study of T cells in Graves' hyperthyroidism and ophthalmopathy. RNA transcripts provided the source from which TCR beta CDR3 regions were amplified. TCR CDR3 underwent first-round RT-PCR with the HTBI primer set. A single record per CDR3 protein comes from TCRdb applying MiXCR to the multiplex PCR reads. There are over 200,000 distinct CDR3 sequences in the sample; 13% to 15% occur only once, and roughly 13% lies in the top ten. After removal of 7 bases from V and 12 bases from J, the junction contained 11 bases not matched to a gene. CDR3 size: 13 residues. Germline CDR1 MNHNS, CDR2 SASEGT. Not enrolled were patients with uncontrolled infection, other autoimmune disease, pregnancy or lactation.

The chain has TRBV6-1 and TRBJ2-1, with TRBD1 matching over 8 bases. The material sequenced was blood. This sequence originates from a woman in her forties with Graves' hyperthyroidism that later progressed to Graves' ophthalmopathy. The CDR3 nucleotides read TGTGCCAGCACCCAAGGACAGGGCATGGGGCAGTTCTTC. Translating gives CASTQGQGMGQFF.